This T cell receptor beta chain comes out of a study of shared clonotypes between healthy human individuals. General study findings and limits: Researchers sampled blood only, noting tissue repertoires likely differ.

The V gene's germline CDR1 is KGHSH and CDR2 LQKENI. The CDR3 is 13 residues long. Trimming removed 3 bases at V and 1 base at J, with 6 bases between. About this clone itself: Its antigen is undetermined. Different DNA sequences within this sample yield the same CDR3.

As processed by the authors: Owing to the provision of junction-only sequences devoid of quality scores by immunoSEQ, filtering differed. Here immunoSEQ multiplex PCR was the method, and the copy in TCRdb shows in-frame clones only, minus some. D and trimming come from the DNA, and the V and J calls and clone size come from that table. There are hundreds of thousands of clones in the sample; around 77% occur only once, and 12% lies in the top ten. The rearrangement uses TRBV18 and TRBJ1-1, with unresolved D. The TCR sequence derives from a woman aged 40 to 50 in good health. Some clones in this sample may be carry-over from other donors' samples. What was sequenced was PBMCs. The CDR3 nucleotides are TGTGCCAGCTCACCGCAGGAGAACACTGAAGCTTTCTTT. Its protein product is CASSPQENTEAFF.